This T cell receptor beta chain was documented in a study of T cells in Graves' hyperthyroidism and ophthalmopathy. Among the patients, aged 18 to 65, hyperthyroidism was newly diagnosed and had lasted under 2 months. Investigators excluded patients with uncontrolled infection, other autoimmune disease, pregnancy or lactation. V was shortened by 0 bases and J by 4 bases, with 15 bases between the two germline ends. This CDR3 is built from 15 residues. Germline CDR1 is SQVTM and CDR2 is ANQGSEA. From RNA transcripts, TCR beta CDR3 regions were amplified. First-round RT-PCR with HTBI primers amplified the TCR CDR3 region. TCRdb reanalysed the multiplex PCR reads using MiXCR and keeps one entry per CDR3 protein. The table has about 580,000 distinct CDR3 sequences, roughly 13% seen once; the top ten hold 5.5% to 7.5%. This clonotype was counted between two and nine times.

The clonotype originates from a young woman with Graves' hyperthyroidism that later progressed to Graves' ophthalmopathy. This chain connects TRBV29-1 to TRBJ1-2; TRBD1 might be the D (6 bases). Sequenced: blood. CDR3 loop: CSVEDGRQAPYGYTF. Here the CDR3 DNA reads TGCAGCGTTGAAGATGGACGACAGGCCCCCTATGGCTACACCTTC.